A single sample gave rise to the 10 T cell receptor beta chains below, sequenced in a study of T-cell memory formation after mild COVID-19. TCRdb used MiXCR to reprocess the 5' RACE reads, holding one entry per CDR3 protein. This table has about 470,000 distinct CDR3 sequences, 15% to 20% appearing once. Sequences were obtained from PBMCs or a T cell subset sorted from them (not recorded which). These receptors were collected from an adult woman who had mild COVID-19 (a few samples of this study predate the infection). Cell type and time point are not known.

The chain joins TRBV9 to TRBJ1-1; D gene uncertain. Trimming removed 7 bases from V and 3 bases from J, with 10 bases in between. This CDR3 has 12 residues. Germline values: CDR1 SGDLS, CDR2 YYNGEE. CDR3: CASRLSHTEAFF. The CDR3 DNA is TGTGCCAGCCGGCTGAGCCACACTGAAGCTTTCTTT.

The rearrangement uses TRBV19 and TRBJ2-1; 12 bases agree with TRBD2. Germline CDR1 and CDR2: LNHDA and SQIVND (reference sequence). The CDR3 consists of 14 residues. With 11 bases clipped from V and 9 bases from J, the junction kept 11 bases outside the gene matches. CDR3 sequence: CASGLAGSRSEQFF. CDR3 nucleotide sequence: TGTGCCTCAGGACTAGCGGGGTCGAGGAGTGAGCAGTTCTTC.

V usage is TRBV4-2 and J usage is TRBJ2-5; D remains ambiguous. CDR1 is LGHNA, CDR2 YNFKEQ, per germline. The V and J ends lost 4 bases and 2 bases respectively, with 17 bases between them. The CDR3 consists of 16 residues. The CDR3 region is CASSRELGPGQETQYF. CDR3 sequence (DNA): TGTGCCAGCAGCCGAGAGTTAGGGCCCGGGCAAGAGACCCAGTACTTC.

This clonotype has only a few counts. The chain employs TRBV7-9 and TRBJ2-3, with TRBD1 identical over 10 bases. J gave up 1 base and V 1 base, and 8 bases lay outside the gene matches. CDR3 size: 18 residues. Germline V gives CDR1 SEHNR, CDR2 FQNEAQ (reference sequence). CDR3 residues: CASSLGGTGDLRTDTQYF. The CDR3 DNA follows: TGTGCCAGCAGCTTAGGGGGGACAGGGGACCTGCGCACAGATACGCAGTATTTT.

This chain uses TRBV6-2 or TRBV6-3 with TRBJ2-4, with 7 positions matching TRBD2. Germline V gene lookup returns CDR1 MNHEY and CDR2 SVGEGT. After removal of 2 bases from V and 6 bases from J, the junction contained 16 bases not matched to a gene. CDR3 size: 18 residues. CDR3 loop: CASSYLRKGERGGNIQYF. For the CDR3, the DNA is TGTGCCAGCAGTTACCTCCGAAAAGGGGAGCGGGGTGGAAACATTCAGTACTTC.

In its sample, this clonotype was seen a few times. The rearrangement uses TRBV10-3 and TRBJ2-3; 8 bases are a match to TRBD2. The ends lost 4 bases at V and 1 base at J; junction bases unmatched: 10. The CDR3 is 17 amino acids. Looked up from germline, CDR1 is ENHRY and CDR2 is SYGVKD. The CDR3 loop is CAISASGSASGTDTQYF. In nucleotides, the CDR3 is TGTGCCATCAGTGCGAGCGGGAGTGCGTCTGGCACAGATACGCAGTATTTT.

CDR3 amino acids: CASSATGGYEQYF. The CDR3 DNA reads as TGTGCCAGCAGTGCAACAGGGGGTTACGAGCAGTACTTC. This chain joins TRBV6-1 and TRBJ2-7, with 8 bases aligning to TRBD1. The CDR3 runs 13 residues. Germline values: CDR1 MNHNS, CDR2 SASEGT. With V trimmed by 4 bases and J by 4 bases, 3 bases remained unmatched.

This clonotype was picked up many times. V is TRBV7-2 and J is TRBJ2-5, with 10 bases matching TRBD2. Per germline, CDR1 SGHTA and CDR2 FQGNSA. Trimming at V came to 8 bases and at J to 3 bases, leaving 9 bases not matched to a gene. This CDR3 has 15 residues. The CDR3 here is CASGRLAGAEETQYF. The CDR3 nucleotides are TGTGCCAGCGGGCGGCTAGCGGGAGCTGAAGAGACCCAGTACTTC.

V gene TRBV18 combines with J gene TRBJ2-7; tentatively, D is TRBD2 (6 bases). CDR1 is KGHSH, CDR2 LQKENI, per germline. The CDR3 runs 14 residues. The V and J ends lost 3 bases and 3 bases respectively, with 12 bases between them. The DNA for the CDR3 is TGTGCCAGCTCACCCGGGGGACTCCGCTACGAGCAGTACTTC. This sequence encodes CASSPGGLRYEQYF.

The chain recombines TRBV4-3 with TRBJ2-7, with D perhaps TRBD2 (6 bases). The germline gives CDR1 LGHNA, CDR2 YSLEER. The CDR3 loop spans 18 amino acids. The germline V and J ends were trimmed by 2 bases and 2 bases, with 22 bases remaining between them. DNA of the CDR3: TGCGCCAGCAGCCAAAAGGCCATTGTCAGCGGGTCCCCCTACGAGCAGTACTTC. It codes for CASSQKAIVSGSPYEQYF.